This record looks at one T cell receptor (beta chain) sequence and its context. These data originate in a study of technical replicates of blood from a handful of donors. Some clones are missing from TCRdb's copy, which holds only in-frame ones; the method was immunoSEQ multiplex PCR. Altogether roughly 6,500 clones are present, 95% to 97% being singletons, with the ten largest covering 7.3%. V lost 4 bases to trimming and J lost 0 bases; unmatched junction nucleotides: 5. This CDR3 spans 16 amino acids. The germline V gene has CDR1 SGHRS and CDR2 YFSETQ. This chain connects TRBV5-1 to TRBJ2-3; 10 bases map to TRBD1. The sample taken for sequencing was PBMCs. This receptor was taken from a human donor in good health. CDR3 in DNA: TGCGCCAGCAGCATAGGACAGGGGGGGAGCACAGATACGCAGTATTTT. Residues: CASSIGQGGSTDTQYF.